The clone carrying this T cell receptor beta chain showed up just once. Its antigen is currently unknown. These data are taken from a study of cytomegalovirus exposure and HLA in healthy donors. Whole-study findings and limits: Analysis was carried out at a later point, and it linked a missense DCLRE1C variant to TCR beta V- and J-gene trimming. TRBV6-2, TRBV6-3 and some other V segments were unresolvable in 87-base-pair reads. A later analysis reportedly identified an Asian-associated ancestry cluster as carrying fewer N-insertions than the approximately 640-donor mean.

Germline V gene lookup returns CDR1 GTSNPN and CDR2 SVGIG (reference sequence). This CDR3 has 12 residues. V was pared by 2 bases and J by 6 bases, with 5 bases between. 60 Vbeta and 13 Jbeta primers were used in PCR. Profiled with immunoSEQ multiplex PCR; TCRdb holds only in-frame clones, not every one. This table has 150,000 or so clones, roughly 80% appearing once. The material sequenced was PBMCs. The TCR comes from a man younger than 45 in good health and CMV-seropositive. V usage is TRBV30 and J usage is TRBJ1-6; D not certain. The CDR3 region has the DNA TGTGCCTGGAGTCCGGGTAATTCACCCCTCCACTTT. Protein product: CAWSPGNSPLHF.